The rows below give T cell receptor beta chains drawn from one sample of a study of graft-versus-host responses after intestinal transplantation. Here immunoSEQ multiplex PCR was the method, and the copy in TCRdb shows in-frame clones only, minus some. The table has about 71,000 clones, around 90% seen once. These receptors are not linked to any known antigen. Material: unstimulated CD8+ T cells sorted from spleen or lymph node cells, obtained before intestinal transplant. The receptors stem from a human donor who received an intestinal transplant. Each CDR3 is given with its conserved first and last residue. The D gene is left open where the match is weak. Some rows mark clone size as missing; the rest say once, few, many or name a class of expanded clone.

V	D	J	size	CDR3	DNA
TRBV19	NA	TRBJ1-6	NA	CASSSTRHFPSPLHF	TGTGCCAGTAGCTCCACCAGACATTTCCCTTCACCCCTCCACTTT
TRBV2	TRBD1	TRBJ2-7	few	CASRDTGGAYEQYF	TGTGCCAGCAGGGACACAGGGGGTGCCTACGAGCAGTACTTC
TRBV5-6	NA	TRBJ2-7	few	CASSPPSSYEQYF	TGTGCCAGCAGCCCGCCGAGCTCCTACGAGCAGTACTTC
TRBV7-8	NA	TRBJ1-4	NA	CASSLIHRDEKLFF	TGTGCCAGCAGCTTGATCCACCGGGATGAAAAACTGTTTTTT
TRBV19	NA	TRBJ1-5	NA	CASSISRNQPQHF	TGTGCCAGTAGTATATCCCGGAATCAGCCCCAGCATTTT
TRBV25-1	NA	TRBJ1-2	NA	CASSGRIEGGYTF	TGTGCCAGCAGTGGCAGGATTGAGGGTGGCTACACCTTC
TRBV6-1	TRBD1	TRBJ1-2	NA	CASIVGGTALTGYTF	TGTGCCAGCATAGTAGGGGGGACAGCCCTTACTGGCTACACCTTC
TRBV10-1	NA	TRBJ2-3	NA	CASSESNSDTQYF	TGCGCCAGCAGTGAATCAAATTCAGATACGCAGTATTTT
TRBV18	NA	TRBJ2-1	once	CASSPPGEGPYNEQFF	TGTGCCAGCTCCCCCCCGGGAGAGGGTCCCTACAATGAGCAGTTCTTC
TRBV6-1	TRBD2	TRBJ2-3	NA	CASSGTSGADTQYF	TGTGCCAGCAGCGGGACTAGCGGGGCAGATACGCAGTATTTT
TRBV27	NA	TRBJ1-2	NA	CASSLQGNYGYTF	TGTGCCAGCAGTCTACAGGGTAACTATGGCTACACCTTC
TRBV7-3	TRBD2	TRBJ2-3	NA	CASSLKLGGTDTQYF	TGTGCCAGCAGCTTAAAACTGGGAGGGACAGATACGCAGTATTTT
TRBV27	NA	TRBJ1-5	NA	CASSLAVNQPQHF	TGTGCCAGCAGTTTAGCGGTGAATCAGCCCCAGCATTTT
TRBV13	TRBD2	TRBJ2-3	once	CASSPVGRGDDTQYF	TGTGCCAGCAGCCCCGTGGGGCGGGGGGACGATACGCAGTATTTT
TRBV7-9	NA	TRBJ2-7	NA	CASSRQVYEQYF	TGTGCCAGCAGCCGACAGGTTTACGAGCAGTACTTC
TRBV4-2	NA	TRBJ2-3	NA	CASSQEGADTQYF	TGTGCCAGCAGCCAAGAGGGGGCCGATACGCAGTATTTT
TRBV27	NA	TRBJ2-1	once	CASSLSASGDEQFF	TGTGCCAGCAGTTTATCGGCGTCAGGGGATGAGCAGTTCTTC
TRBV27	NA	TRBJ1-1	NA	CASGALPNTEAFF	TGTGCCAGCGGGGCCCTGCCGAACACTGAAGCTTTCTTT
TRBV7-9	NA	TRBJ2-7	once	CASSLVVDALEGYEQYF	TGTGCCAGCAGCTTAGTTGTAGACGCCCTGGAGGGCTACGAGCAGTACTTC
TRBV2	NA	TRBJ1-2	NA	CASRYPDSNYGYTF	TGTGCCAGCCGTTATCCGGACAGCAACTATGGCTACACCTTC
TRBV11-2	NA	TRBJ1-2	NA	CASSLHDGDYGYTF	TGTGCCAGCAGCTTACACGACGGAGACTATGGCTACACCTTC
TRBV19	NA	TRBJ2-3	NA	CASSIDRGGGTDTQYF	TGTGCCAGTAGTATAGATCGGGGTGGCGGAACAGATACGCAGTATTTT
TRBV27	TRBD1	TRBJ1-3	NA	CASSLGTGIGTIYF	TGTGCCAGCAGTTTAGGGACAGGGATAGGCACCATATATTTT
TRBV7-9	TRBD2	TRBJ2-7	NA	CASSLDLAGGPYEQYF	TGTGCCAGCAGCTTAGATTTAGCGGGGGGGCCCTACGAGCAGTACTTC
TRBV6-5	NA	TRBJ2-1	NA	CASWAGPYNEQFF	TGTGCCAGCTGGGCGGGACCGTACAATGAGCAGTTCTTC